Below are 10 T cell receptor beta chains sequenced from a single sample in a study of T cell responses to AZD1222 COVID-19 vaccine. Libraries were prepared by immunoSEQ multiplex PCR; TCRdb keeps only in-frame clonotypes and omits some of them. The table has more than 100,000 clones, approximately 90% seen once. The sample consisted of peripheral blood, taken on day 0 of AZD1222 vaccination. These receptors all stem from an adult in good health.

The chain uses TRBV7-3 and TRBJ2-3, with D perhaps being TRBD1 or TRBD2 (6 bases each). Germline V gene data show CDR1 as SGHTA and CDR2 as FQGTGA. The CDR3 extends over 15 amino acids. The V and J ends lost 1 base and 4 bases respectively, with 12 bases between them. DNA of the CDR3: TGTGCCAGCAGCTTAAGTGGGGGGCACTCAGATACGCAGTATTTT. It specifies CASSLSGGHSDTQYF.

This chain links TRBV18 with TRBJ2-7; TRBD1 is a possible D gene (7 bases). Trimming removed 3 bases at V and 5 bases at J, with 23 bases between. Germline V gene sequence: CDR1 KGHSH, CDR2 LQKENI. There are 17 residues in the CDR3. CDR3 sequence reads: CASSPSARRGQTNEQYF. The CDR3 DNA reads TGTGCCAGCTCACCTTCCGCGAGGAGGGGGCAGACTAACGAGCAGTACTTC.

This chain joins TRBV4-2 and TRBJ2-1; 8 bases align to TRBD1. Germline trimming cut 0 bases from V and 4 bases from J; bases unmatched to any gene: 2. The germline V gene has CDR1 LGHNA and CDR2 YNFKEQ. The CDR3 sequence is 15 residues long. The CDR3 nucleotides are TGTGCCAGCAGCCAAGATCAGGGGGCTTACAATGAGCAGTTCTTC. Translation: CASSQDQGAYNEQFF.

This chain links TRBV24-1 with TRBJ2-1; D is uncertain. The CDR3 length is 16 residues. Looked up from germline, CDR1 is KGHDR and CDR2 is SFDVKD. V lost 2 bases and J lost 4, with 14 bases in between. The DNA for the CDR3 is TGTGCCACCAGTGATTCAAGAAGGCAGGATTACAATGAGCAGTTCTTC. Its protein product is CATSDSRRQDYNEQFF.

To note about this clone: The same CDR3 also results from other DNA sequences found in this sample. The V call is TRBV12-3 or TRBV12-4, the J call TRBJ1-2; no definite D call. The CDR3 runs to 12 residues. V gave up 3 bases and J gave up 2 bases, with 4 bases separating them. This chain's CDR3 is CASSLGNYGYTF. CDR3 DNA: TGTGCCAGCAGTTTGGGCAACTATGGCTACACCTTC.

The chain employs TRBV6-7 and TRBJ1-1, with a possible D match to TRBD1 (5 bases). TRBV6-7 is given ORF status, its function remaining uncertain. Deletions cut 7 bases from V and 0 bases from J, with 18 bases between. CDR3 length equals 16 residues. The CDR3 protein is CASTNRDQDLNTEAFF. CDR3 in DNA: TGTGCCAGCACCAACCGGGACCAGGATTTGAACACTGAAGCTTTCTTT.

J is TRBJ2-7 and V is TRBV9; 11 nucleotides agree with TRBD2. Germline-derived CDR1 and CDR2 are SGDLS and YYNGEE. CDR3 length equals 15 residues. The ends lost 4 bases at V and 2 bases at J; junction bases unmatched: 5. The CDR3 bases are TGTGCCAGCAGCCCCACTAGCGGGGGAACCTACGAGCAGTACTTC. It yields the protein CASSPTSGGTYEQYF. The entire variable domain, with the rest obtained from reference TRBV9 and TRBJ2-7, is as follows: DSGVTQTPKHLITATGQRVTLRCSPRSGDLSVYWYQQSLDQGLQFLIQYYNGEERAKGNILERFSAQQFPDLHSELNLSSLELGDSALYFCASSPTSGGTYEQYFGPGTRLTVT.

The V and J genes are TRBV7-9 and TRBJ1-6, with D unresolved. V dropped 1 base and J dropped 13 bases, with 11 bases sitting between them. CDR1 and CDR2 from the germline V gene are SEHNR and FQNEAQ (reference sequence). The CDR3 is made up of 13 amino acids. The CDR3 loop reads CASSLGALEPLHF. The CDR3 nucleotides are TGTGCCAGCAGCTTAGGGGCCCTTGAGCCCCTCCACTTT.

The gene calls are TRBV30 and TRBJ2-4; perhaps TRBD1 as D (5 bases). The CDR3 extends over 18 amino acids. V lost 0 bases and J 0 bases, leaving 18 bases between the germline ends. Looked up from germline, CDR1 is GTSNPN and CDR2 is SVGIG (reference sequence). This chain's CDR3 is CAWSVWTQGKGAKNIQYF. The DNA of the CDR3 is TGTGCCTGGAGTGTGTGGACGCAGGGAAAGGGAGCCAAAAACATTCAGTACTTC.

This sequence joins TRBV12-5 and TRBJ1-5; a possible D gene is TRBD1 (6 bases). Germline V gene lookup returns CDR1 LGHNT and CDR2 FRNRAP. The V end was cut by 6 bases, the J end by 5 bases, with 8 bases between. This CDR3 is built from 12 residues. CDR3 nucleotide sequence: TGTGCTAGTGGCCGGACAGATCAGCCCCAGCATTTT. This sequence encodes CASGRTDQPQHF.